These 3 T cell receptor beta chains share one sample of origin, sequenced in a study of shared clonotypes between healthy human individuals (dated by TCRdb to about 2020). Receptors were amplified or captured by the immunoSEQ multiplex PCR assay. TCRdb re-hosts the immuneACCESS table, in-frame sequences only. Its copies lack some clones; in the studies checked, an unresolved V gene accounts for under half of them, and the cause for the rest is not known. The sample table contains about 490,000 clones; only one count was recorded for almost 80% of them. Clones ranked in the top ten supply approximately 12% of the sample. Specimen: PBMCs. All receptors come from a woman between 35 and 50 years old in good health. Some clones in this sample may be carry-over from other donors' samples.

CDR3 DNA sequence: TGCGCCAGCAGCCAGACGTCACAATCTAACTATGGCTACACCTTC. Translation: CASSQTSQSNYGYTF. V usage is TRBV4-1 and J usage is TRBJ1-2; no clear D. The CDR3 is 15 residues long. Trimming left V 3 bases short and J 0 bases short, with 11 bases between. In germline, CDR1 is MGHRA, CDR2 YSYEKL.

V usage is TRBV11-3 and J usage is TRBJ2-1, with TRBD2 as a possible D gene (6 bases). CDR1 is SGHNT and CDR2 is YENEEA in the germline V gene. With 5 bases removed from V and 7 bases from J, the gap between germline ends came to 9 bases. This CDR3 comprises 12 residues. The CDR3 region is CASSISGNEQFF. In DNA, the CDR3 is TGTGCCAGCAGCATAAGCGGGAATGAGCAGTTCTTC.

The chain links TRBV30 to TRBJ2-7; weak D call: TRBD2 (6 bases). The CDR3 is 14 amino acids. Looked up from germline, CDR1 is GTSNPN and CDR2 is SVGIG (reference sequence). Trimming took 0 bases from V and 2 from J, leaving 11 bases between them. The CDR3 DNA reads TGTGCCTGGAGTGTAGGCGGGGCGGCCTACGAGCAGTACTTC. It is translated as CAWSVGGAAYEQYF.